The 17 T cell receptor beta chains presented below share a single source sample, sequenced in a study of T cell repertoires in cytomegalovirus infection (dated by TCRdb to about 2019). Sequenced using an Illumina HiSeq 1500. TCRdb handled the public reads itself, with Q25 trimming in fastp and clone calling in MiXCR, and kept productive beta chains. Each entry is one CDR3 protein sequence, shown with its most common DNA and genes. The sample table lists more than 150,000 distinct CDR3 sequences, about 28% of them with a count of one. The ten largest clonotypes hold approximately 30% of the sample. The sample taken for sequencing was PBMCs. The receptors were gathered from a human donor in good health (CMV status not recorded). Some clones in this sample may be carry-over from other donors' samples.

The chain has TRBV4-3 and TRBJ2-2, with 9 bases fitting TRBD2. The CDR3 extends over 18 amino acids. Trimming at V came to 0 bases and at J to 6 bases, leaving 11 bases not matched to a gene. Germline CDR1 LGHNA, CDR2 YSLEER. CDR3 coding DNA: TGCGCCAGCAGCCAAGATCTGGACGGCGGGGGGGCTGCCGGGGAGCTGTTTTTT. Translated: CASSQDLDGGGAAGELFF.

The chain joins TRBV29-1 to TRBJ2-1; D might be TRBD1 (5 bases). CDR1 and CDR2 from the germline V gene are SQVTM and ANQGSEA. The V end was cut by 4 bases, the J end by 10 bases, with 17 bases between. This CDR3 comprises 13 residues. The CDR3 coding sequence is TGCAGCGTTGGTCGGCAGGGCGTTGGCGAGCAGTTCTTC. Translating gives CSVGRQGVGEQFF.

The rearrangement joins TRBV14 to TRBJ1-1; D might be TRBD1 (5 bases). In germline, CDR1 is SGHDN, CDR2 FVKESK. The V and J ends lost 0 bases and 7 bases respectively, with 15 bases between them. The CDR3 sequence is 15 residues long. CDR3 DNA: TGTGCCAGCAGCCAAGACCCCCCGGGACTTAGTGAAGCTTTCTTT. Amino acids: CASSQDPPGLSEAFF.

The V gene is TRBV6-1, the J gene TRBJ2-7; D is unclear. The CDR3 covers 14 residues. Between the trimmed V and J ends, which lost 1 base and 0 bases, there was a span of 7 bases. Looked up from germline, CDR1 is MNHNS and CDR2 is SASEGT. The CDR3 DNA sequence: TGTGCCAGCAGTGAAGATATCCGCTCCTACGAGCAGTACTTC. It codes for CASSEDIRSYEQYF.

The rearrangement links TRBV7-3 to TRBJ1-6; possibly TRBD1 for D (5 bases). The CDR3 covers 15 residues. The germline V gene encodes CDR1 SGHTA and CDR2 FQGTGA. The V and J ends lost 1 base and 5 bases respectively, with 9 bases between them. CDR3 loop: CASSLNGGDNSPLHF. In DNA form, the CDR3 reads TGTGCCAGCAGCTTAAACGGGGGAGATAATTCACCCCTCCACTTT.

This clonotype appeared once. The chain employs TRBV29-1 and TRBJ2-3, with 8 positions matching TRBD1. Germline CDR1 is SQVTM and CDR2 is ANQGSEA. This CDR3 region has 12 residues. V gave up 3 bases and J gave up 5 bases; unmatched junction bases: 1. CDR3 region: CSVDRGLDTQYF. CDR3 coding DNA: TGCAGCGTTGACAGGGGGCTAGATACGCAGTATTTT.

The chain carries TRBV7-2 and TRBJ2-3, with 12 bases lining up with TRBD2. V lost 2 bases to trimming and J lost 6 bases; unmatched junction nucleotides: 12. CDR3 size: 18 residues. The germline V gene encodes CDR1 SGHTA and CDR2 FQGNSA. CDR3: CASSLIPASGGAGDTQYF. The CDR3 DNA follows: TGTGCCAGCAGCTTAATTCCGGCTAGCGGGGGGGCAGGGGATACGCAGTATTTT. The complete variable domain, with remaining parts taken from reference TRBV7-2 and TRBJ2-3, reads GAGVSQSPSNKVTEKGKDVELRCDPISGHTALYWYRQSLGQGLEFLIYFQGNSAPDKSGLPSDRFSAERTGGSVSTLTIQRTQQEDSAVYLCASSLIPASGGAGDTQYFGPGTRLTVL.

This clonotype turned up a few times. This chain uses TRBV6-5 with TRBJ2-1; D tentatively reads TRBD1 or TRBD2 (7 bases each). V lost 7 bases to trimming and J lost 8 bases, with 15 bases between them. The CDR3 is 13 residues long. Germline CDR1 and CDR2: MNHEY and SVGAGI. For the CDR3, the DNA is TGTGCCAGCATGTTGACAGGGAGGGATGAGCAGTTCTTC. Protein sequence: CASMLTGRDEQFF.

The chain joins TRBV29-1 to TRBJ2-1; maybe TRBD2 (5 bases). Germline loops: CDR1 SQVTM, CDR2 ANQGSEA. The V end lost 5 bases, the J end lost 2 bases, and 13 bases lay between the germline ends. The CDR3 covers 14 residues. CDR3 nucleotides: TGCAGCGTTACTAGATTTAACGCCTACAATGAGCAGTTCTTC. Its protein is CSVTRFNAYNEQFF.

The rearrangement links TRBV6-6 to TRBJ1-1; no firm D call. The CDR3 runs 15 residues. V was trimmed by 0 bases and J by 2 bases, leaving 10 bases between them. Looked up from germline, CDR1 is MNHNY and CDR2 is SVGAGI (reference sequence). The CDR3 loop is CASSYSSGYNTEAFF. CDR3 nucleotide sequence: TGTGCCAGCAGTTACTCGTCCGGATATAACACTGAAGCTTTCTTT.

The gene calls are TRBV27 and TRBJ1-1; D unresolved. CDR1 and CDR2 (germline): MNHEY, SMNVEV (reference sequence). This CDR3 contains 13 residues. The V and J ends lost 2 bases and 12 bases respectively, with 16 bases between them. The chain's CDR3 is CASSLRRFSLTFF. Here the CDR3 DNA reads TGTGCCAGCAGTTTAAGAAGATTTTCCCTAACTTTCTTT.

This sequence joins TRBV7-9 and TRBJ1-5, with TRBD1 identical over 8 bases. The CDR3 is 14 residues long. Germline CDR1 and CDR2: SEHNR and FQNEAQ (reference sequence). The trim removed 2 bases at V and 5 bases at J, leaving 2 bases unmatched. CDR3 DNA: TGTGCCAGCAGCTTAACGACAGGGGATCAGCCCCAGCATTTT. It encodes CASSLTTGDQPQHF.

This clonotype occurred a few times. This chain connects TRBV11-3 to TRBJ1-1, with TRBD1 matching over 7 bases. V shed 8 bases and J 1 base; nucleotides not matched to a gene: 4. Germline V gene lookup returns CDR1 SGHNT and CDR2 YENEEA. CDR3 size: 13 residues. This CDR3 is CASAYRGNTEAFF. The CDR3 coding sequence is TGTGCCAGCGCGTACAGGGGGAACACTGAAGCTTTCTTT.

The DNA for the CDR3 is TGTGCCAGTAGTCTGCCGACAGGTTCGAACACCGGGGAGCTGTTTTTT. This codes for CASSLPTGSNTGELFF. This chain links TRBV19 with TRBJ2-2, with D possibly TRBD1 on 6 matching bases. CDR1 is LNHDA and CDR2 is SQIVND in the germline V gene (reference sequence). Trimming stripped 5 bases from V and 0 bases from J, with 13 bases between. The CDR3 is made up of 16 amino acids.

The chain combines TRBV6-1 with TRBJ1-2; D gene uncertain. The V gene lost 0 bases and the J gene lost 5 bases, with 13 bases spanning the gap. Germline CDR1 MNHNS, CDR2 SASEGT. The CDR3 has 15 amino acids. CDR3 coding DNA: TGTGCCAGCAGTGAAGCCGTGACTCGGGATTATGGCTACACCTTC. It translates to CASSEAVTRDYGYTF.

This clonotype was found a few times. This chain uses TRBV7-3 with TRBJ2-2; TRBD1 agrees at 7 bases. CDR1 and CDR2 (germline): SGHTA, FQGTGA. V gave up 7 bases and J gave up 0 bases; unmatched junction bases: 5. The CDR3 consists of 15 residues. This CDR3 reads CASTETGANTGELFF. As DNA, the CDR3 is TGTGCCAGCACCGAAACAGGGGCGAACACCGGGGAGCTGTTTTTT.

In this sample, this clonotype turned up a few times. V and J are TRBV20-1 and TRBJ2-7, with D tentatively TRBD1 (5 bases). The CDR3 has 15 residues. Trimming left V 6 bases short and J 0 bases short, with 18 bases between. The germline V gene has CDR1 DFQATT and CDR2 SNEGSKA (reference sequence). The CDR3 region is CSARKQATSSYEQYF. The CDR3, as DNA: TGCAGTGCCCGGAAACAGGCTACGAGCTCCTACGAGCAGTACTTC.